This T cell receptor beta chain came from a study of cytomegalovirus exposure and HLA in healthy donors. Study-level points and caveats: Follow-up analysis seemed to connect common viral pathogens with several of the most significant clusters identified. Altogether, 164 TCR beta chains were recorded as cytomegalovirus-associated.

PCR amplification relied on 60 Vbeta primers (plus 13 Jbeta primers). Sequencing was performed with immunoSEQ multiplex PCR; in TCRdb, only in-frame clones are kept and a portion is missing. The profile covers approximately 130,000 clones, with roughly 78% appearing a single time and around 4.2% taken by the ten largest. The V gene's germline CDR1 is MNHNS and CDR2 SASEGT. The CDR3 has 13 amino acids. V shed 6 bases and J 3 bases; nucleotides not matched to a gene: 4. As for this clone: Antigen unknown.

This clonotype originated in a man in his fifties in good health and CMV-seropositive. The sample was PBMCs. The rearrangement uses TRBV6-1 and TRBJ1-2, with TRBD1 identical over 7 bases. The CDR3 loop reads CASSRTGDYGYTF. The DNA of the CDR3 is TGTGCCAGCAGCAGGACAGGAGACTATGGCTACACCTTC.